Described below is a single T cell receptor beta chain sequence and its context. What it binds is unknown. V lost 2 bases and J lost 0, with 5 bases in between. In germline, CDR1 is SGHTS, CDR2 YDEGEE. There are 13 residues in the CDR3. The data stem from a study of OX40 agonist ivuxolimab in advanced cancers. On the study more broadly: Those treated in dose escalation had hepatocellular carcinoma, melanoma, renal cell cancer or head and neck cancer. Study-wide findings and caveats: The expanded peripheral T cells' antigen specificity was not determined. The mean number of expanded clones was higher in CD8+ T cells than in CD4+.

Sequenced by immunoSEQ multiplex PCR; TCRdb stores in-frame clones only, minus some. The sample records 30,000 to 35,000 clones, over 80% being singletons. The starting material was CD4+ or CD8+ T cells sorted from blood, obtained in a trial of the OX40 agonist ivuxolimab. The TCR was taken from an adult with an advanced solid tumor such as melanoma, head and neck, liver or kidney cancer. J is TRBJ2-5 and V is TRBV5-8; D ambiguous. CDR3 DNA sequence: TGTGCCAGCAGCTTCCCCCACCAAGAGACCCAGTACTTC. This codes for CASSFPHQETQYF.